Listed below are T cell receptor beta chains from one sample, sequenced in a study of T cell responses to AZD1222 COVID-19 vaccine. Data came from immunoSEQ multiplex PCR; TCRdb stores just in-frame clones and leaves some out. The top ten hold under 13% of the sample, which has tens of thousands of clones, 70% to 90% seen once. Sample: peripheral blood, taken on day 0 of MenACWY control vaccination. These receptors originate from an adult in good health. Each CDR3 is given with its conserved first and last residue. D genes are given only for firm matches. A clone size is listed for some rows: how often the clone was seen (once, few, many), or a class if it is expanded.

j_call v_call d_call clone_size cdr3_nt cdr3_aa
TRBJ1-5 TRBV15 NA NA TGTGCCACCAGCAAAGCCGATAATCAGCCCCAGCATTTT CATSKADNQPQHF
TRBJ1-1 TRBV12-5 NA NA TGTGCTAGTGGTTTGGTACCTGAGGGGACTGAAGCTTTCTTT CASGLVPEGTEAFF
TRBJ1-5 TRBV23-1 TRBD1 few TGCGCCAGCGGCGACAGGGGAGGCTTTAGCAATCAGCCCCAGCATTTT CASGDRGGFSNQPQHF
TRBJ2-1 TRBV18 NA NA TGTGCCAGCTCACCAGGGAACAACAATGAGCAGTTCTTC CASSPGNNNEQFF
TRBJ1-6 TRBV4-2 NA NA TGTGCCAGCAGCCAAGAAATGTCGGGAGGTAATTCACCCCTCCACTTT CASSQEMSGGNSPLHF
TRBJ1-1 TRBV30 NA NA TGTGCCTGGAGTGTACGGGGGAATGCTTTCTTT CAWSVRGNAFF
TRBJ2-3 TRBV5-4 NA NA TGTGCCAGCAGCCCCGGCACAGATACGCAGTATTTT CASSPGTDTQYF
TRBJ1-5 TRBV11-2 TRBD1 NA TGTGCCAGTGGGACAGATCAGCCCCAGCATTTT CASGTDQPQHF
TRBJ2-3 TRBV3-1/TRBV3-2 TRBD2 NA TGTGCCAGCAGCCAAGATCTAGCGGGGGGGACAGATACGCAGTATTTT CASSQDLAGGTDTQYF
TRBJ1-1 TRBV6-5 NA once TGTGCCAGCAGGGCAGGGGAGAACACTGAAGCTTTCTTT CASRAGENTEAFF
TRBJ1-3 TRBV27 NA NA TGTGCCAGCAGCTTGGCTGGGGGCGGGAACACCATATATTTT CASSLAGGGNTIYF
TRBJ2-7 TRBV7-2 NA NA TGTGCCAGCAGCTTAGCTAGCGGTAGGCAGTACTTC CASSLASGRQYF
TRBJ2-1 TRBV6-5 NA NA TGTGCCACCACAACGAGTGGAGCCCAGGGGTTCTTC CATTTSGAQGFF
TRBJ1-1 TRBV9 NA NA TGTGCCAGCAGCGTAGCTCGTGGAACTGAAGCTTTCTTT CASSVARGTEAFF
TRBJ1-3 TRBV6-6 NA few TGTGCCAGCAGTTACGGCAGTTCTGGAAACACCATATATTTT CASSYGSSGNTIYF
TRBJ2-2 TRBV3-1/TRBV3-2 NA NA TGTGCCAGCAGCCAGGGACGAACGGTCGGGGAGCTGTTTTTT CASSQGRTVGELFF
TRBJ1-1 TRBV6-4 NA NA TGTGCCAGCAAATTCTCCCCGAACACTGAAGCTTTCTTT CASKFSPNTEAFF
TRBJ2-3 TRBV20-1 TRBD2 NA TGCAGTGCTAGTCCGGGACTAGCGGGGGCCAGCACAGATACGCAGTATTTT CSASPGLAGASTDTQYF
TRBJ2-1 TRBV6-5 NA NA TGTGCCAGCAACCAAGGGGAAAACTACAATGAGCAGTTCTTC CASNQGENYNEQFF
TRBJ1-1 TRBV19 TRBD1 NA TGTGCCAGTAGTAGATACGACAGGGATGATGAAGCTTTCTTT CASSRYDRDDEAFF
TRBJ1-1 TRBV2 NA NA TGTGCCAGCAGTCGGTCGGGGGCGAAAACTGAAGCTTTCTTT CASSRSGAKTEAFF
TRBJ1-2 TRBV11-1 TRBD1 NA TGTGCCAGCAGCGGCCGGACAGGGCACTATGGCTACACCTTC CASSGRTGHYGYTF
TRBJ2-7 TRBV3-1/TRBV3-2 NA NA TGTGCCAGCAGCCAAGCCAGAACCGTCTCATACGAGCAGTACTTC CASSQARTVSYEQYF
TRBJ1-6 TRBV2 NA NA TGTGCCAGCAGTGTCAACGGCAGGGACTATAATTCACCCCTCCACTTT CASSVNGRDYNSPLHF
TRBJ1-2 TRBV11-2 NA NA TGTGCCAGCAGCTTAGCCGATAACTATGGCTACACCTTC CASSLADNYGYTF
TRBJ2-7 TRBV6-5 TRBD1 NA TGTGCCAGCAGATTTGACAGGGGCCACGAGCAGTACTTC CASRFDRGHEQYF
TRBJ1-2 TRBV5-6 NA few TGTGCCAGCAGCGCGTCGACAGGAGTCTATGGCTACACCTTC CASSASTGVYGYTF
TRBJ2-2 TRBV29-1 NA NA TGCAGCGGGGGCCAGGGCGCTGGGGAGCTGTTTTTT CSGGQGAGELFF
TRBJ1-5 TRBV27 NA once TGTGCCAGCAGCGCGAGACCGTTCTGGGGGCAGCCCCAGCATTTT CASSARPFWGQPQHF
TRBJ1-5 TRBV3-1/TRBV3-2 NA few TGTGCCAGCAGCCCACCGGGGAATCAGCCCCAGCATTTT CASSPPGNQPQHF
TRBJ1-1 TRBV14 NA NA TGTGCCAGCAGCGCCAGGGGGAACACTGAAGCTTTCTTT CASSARGNTEAFF
TRBJ2-3 TRBV10-3 TRBD2 NA TGTGCCATCAGACCTTCTAGCGGGGGAGGCACAGATACGCAGTATTTT CAIRPSSGGGTDTQYF
TRBJ1-2 TRBV30 TRBD1 NA TGTGCCTGGAGCCGCGACAGGGGAGGAGGCTACACCTTC CAWSRDRGGGYTF
TRBJ1-2 TRBV2 NA NA TGTGCCAGCAGTGAGGGGTCGGCCTATGGCTACACCTTC CASSEGSAYGYTF
TRBJ2-3 TRBV12-5 NA NA TGTGCTAGTGGTTTGGGGGGTTGGGGGGCCAGTGGCACAGATACGCAGTATTTT CASGLGGWGASGTDTQYF